This T cell receptor beta chain emerged from a study of blood T cell repertoires in COVID-19. Original analysis: Amplification with reference gene primers provided the estimates of nucleated cell counts. The assay was immunoSEQ multiplex PCR, and TCRdb's table has in-frame clones only and misses some. V and J calls and clone size come straight from that table; D and trimming were deduced from the DNA. This table holds just over 350,000 clones, 86% found once. The CDR3 is made up of 14 amino acids. Germline V gene sequence: CDR1 KGHDR, CDR2 SFDVKD. V lost 1 base and J 10 bases, leaving 15 bases between the germline ends. Seattle's cohort entered during active infection and was followed longitudinally.

This clonotype originated in a woman aged 55-69 years with COVID-19, enrolled during active disease. The J gene is TRBJ1-1, the V gene TRBV24-1; perhaps TRBD1 as D (5 bases). Sequenced sample: peripheral blood. CDR3 bases: TGTGCCACCAGTGATTTTTGGAGACAGAACGGAGCTTTCTTT. Its protein product is CATSDFWRQNGAFF.